What follows are 8 T cell receptor beta chains derived from one specimen sequenced in a study of Ad26.COV2.S vaccination and SARS-CoV-2 variants. The data were produced by immunoSEQ multiplex PCR, yet TCRdb's version contains in-frame clones alone and is incomplete. Of hundreds of thousands of clones listed, 89% are singletons. Treatment of the sample: roughly 18 received Ad26.COV2.S at low or high dose, single or two shots; roughly 5 received placebo; per-sample allocation not given. It was on day 63 after the first vaccine or placebo injection that samples were taken. Sequencing used peripheral blood, obtained in a trial of Ad26.COV2.S vaccine versus placebo. These receptors came from a person between 18 and 65 years old who received the Ad26.COV2.S COVID-19 vaccine or a placebo.

The chain uses TRBV9 and TRBJ1-2, with TRBD1 matching over 12 bases. CDR1 and CDR2 (germline): SGDLS, YYNGEE. Trimming took 2 bases from V and 12 from J; bases not matched to a gene: 8. CDR3 size: 14 residues. The CDR3 DNA reads as TGTGCCAGCAGCGTGGCCGGGGACAGGGGGCGACACACCTTC. Translated, it gives CASSVAGDRGRHTF.

The chain couples TRBV2 to TRBJ1-6; D is undetermined. This CDR3 spans 16 amino acids. The germline gives CDR1 SNHLY, CDR2 FYNNEI. Trimming left V 7 bases short and J 3 bases short, with 16 bases between. The CDR3 here is CASTLEATGYNSPLHF. In DNA form, the CDR3 reads TGTGCCAGCACACTAGAGGCCACGGGCTATAATTCACCCCTCCACTTT.

The chain uses TRBV3-1 (or the pseudogene TRBV3-2) and TRBJ2-1; no definite D call. This CDR3 comprises 16 residues. Germline CDR1 is LGHDT and CDR2 is YNNKEL (reference sequence). V was cut by 0 bases and J by 0 bases, with 9 bases left in between. The DNA for the CDR3 is TGTGCCAGCAGCCAAGACTCTCTCAGCTCCTACAATGAGCAGTTCTTC. This translates into CASSQDSLSSYNEQFF.

The chain combines TRBV11-2 with TRBJ2-6; 7 nucleotides agree with TRBD1. The V segment lost 5 bases and the J segment 0 bases; nucleotides outside the gene matches: 1. The CDR3 loop spans 15 amino acids. CDR1 is SGHAT and CDR2 is FQNNGV in the germline V gene. The CDR3 region has the DNA TGTGCCAGCAGCCACAGGGGCTCTGGGGCCAACGTCCTGACTTTC. This translates into CASSHRGSGANVLTF.

The chain joins TRBV7-8 to TRBJ2-5; tentatively, D is TRBD1 or TRBD2 (5 bases each). This CDR3 is 14 amino acids long. The germline CDR1 and CDR2 sequences are SGHVS and FQNEAQ. V was clipped by 5 bases and J by 1 base, with 11 bases between them. As DNA, the CDR3 is TGTGCCAGCAGCCCTCTTGGGGGCCAAGAGACCCAGTACTTC. It codes for CASSPLGGQETQYF.

The sample holds a few counts of this clone. In DNA form, the CDR3 reads TGCGCCAGCCACCGGCGGGCCAGGGGCGCCTACGAGCAGTACGTC. It yields the protein CASHRRARGAYEQYV. The chain couples TRBV10-1 to TRBJ2-7; a weak D match, TRBD1 (6 bases). Germline V gene lookup returns CDR1 WNHNN and CDR2 SYGVQD (reference sequence). The CDR3 covers 15 residues. Deletions cut 8 bases from V and 2 bases from J, with 19 bases between.

The chain couples TRBV18 to TRBJ2-7; the D is unclear. Germline V gene data show CDR1 as KGHSH and CDR2 as LQKENI. The V end was cut by 3 bases, the J end by 0 bases, with 12 bases between. CDR3 length: 15 residues. CDR3 amino acids: CASSPSHRLSYEQYV. In nucleotides, the CDR3 is TGTGCCAGCTCACCCAGCCACCGCCTCTCCTACGAGCAGTACGTC.

The rearrangement links TRBV13 to TRBJ2-3, with D perhaps matching TRBD1 or TRBD2 (5 bases each). The germline V and J ends were trimmed by 5 bases and 0 bases, with 15 bases remaining between them. CDR3 length: 16 residues. Germline V gene data show CDR1 as PRHDT and CDR2 as FYEKMQ (reference sequence). CDR3 sequence reads: CASSLPGPSSTDTQYF. The CDR3 region has the DNA TGTGCCAGCAGCCTGCCGGGACCGTCTAGCACAGATACGCAGTATTTT.